The sequence of this T cell receptor (beta chain) was determined in a study of T cell responses to AZD1222 COVID-19 vaccine. General study points: Donors in the cohort were predominantly white British and more often female, and clonal diversity was possibly underestimated. Reportedly, nearly half the spike-specific TCRs target unmutated variant regions. Spike-specific TCRs gained breadth and depth after people received two AZD1222 doses. Repertoire collection took place solely once the T cell response had peaked.

The CDR3 consists of 14 residues. Trimming took off 4 bases at V and 4 bases at J, with 14 bases between the two ends. Germline lookup yields CDR1 SGDLS and CDR2 YYNGEE. This table comes from immunoSEQ multiplex PCR, and its TCRdb copy is limited to in-frame clones, with some not included. The table shows about 140,000 clones, with over 85% occurring only once. This clone has at least ten counts. Its cognate antigen is unknown. The rearrangement uses TRBV9 and TRBJ1-2; D might be TRBD1 (5 bases). The sequences come from peripheral blood, collected on day 0 of MenACWY control vaccination. This TCR was sampled from an adult in good health. The DNA for the CDR3 is TGTGCCAGCAGCTATGACAGCACCTTCTATGGCTACACCTTC. The encoded protein is CASSYDSTFYGYTF.